The following is a TCR beta chain sequence with its context. A second PCR of about 6 to 11 cycles used a sample-barcoded 5' primer and a J-beta primer mix. Every sample produced at least 2.5 million CDR3-containing paired-end reads. MiXCR was run by TCRdb on the 5' RACE reads, yielding one entry per CDR3 protein. This sample has about 640,000 distinct CDR3 sequences; 58% occur once, and the top ten carry approximately 37%. This record belongs to a study of blood T cells in healthy people across ages. The overall study: Template switching caught about one barcoded beta molecule for each two T cells.

Each sample yielded at least 5.5 micrograms of PBMC total RNA. The CDR3 is 17 amino acids. Germline CDR1 is MNHEY and CDR2 is SVGEGT. J lost 2 bases, V lost 2 bases, and 9 bases had no gene match. The clonotype was recovered from a man between 60 and 75 years old in good health. V usage is TRBV6-2 or TRBV6-3 and J usage is TRBJ2-3; 8 nucleotides align to TRBD1. The sample comprised blood. As DNA, the CDR3 is TGTGCCAGCAGTTACACCTGGACAGGGCCCGACACAGATACGCAGTATTTT. Amino acid sequence: CASSYTWTGPDTDTQYF.